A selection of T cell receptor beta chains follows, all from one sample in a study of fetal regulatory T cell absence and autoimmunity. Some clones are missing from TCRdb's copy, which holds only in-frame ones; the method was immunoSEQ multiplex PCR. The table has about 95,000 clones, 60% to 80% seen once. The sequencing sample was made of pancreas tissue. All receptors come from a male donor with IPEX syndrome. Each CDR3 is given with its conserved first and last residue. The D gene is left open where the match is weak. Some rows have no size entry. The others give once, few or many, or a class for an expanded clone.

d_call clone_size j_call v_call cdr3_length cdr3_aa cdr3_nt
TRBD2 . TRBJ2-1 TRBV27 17 CASSPAGTSLSYNEQFF TGTGCCAGCAGTCCAGCCGGGACTAGCCTTTCCTACAATGAGCAGTTCTTC
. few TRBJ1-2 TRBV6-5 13 CASSFGGKYGYTF TGTGCCAGCAGTTTTGGCGGAAAGTATGGCTACACCTTC
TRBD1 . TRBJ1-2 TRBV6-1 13 CASSEDRGDGYTF TGTGCCAGCAGTGAGGACAGGGGAGATGGCTACACCTTC
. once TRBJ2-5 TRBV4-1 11 CASSENRTQYF TGCGCCAGCAGTGAGAATAGGACCCAGTACTTC
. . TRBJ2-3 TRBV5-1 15 CASSWGYRGTDTQYF TGCGCCAGCAGCTGGGGGTACAGGGGCACAGATACGCAGTATTTT
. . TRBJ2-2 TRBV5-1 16 CASSLANELDTGELFF TGCGCCAGCAGCTTGGCGAACGAACTCGACACCGGGGAGCTGTTTTTT
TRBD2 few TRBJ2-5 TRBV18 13 CASSSGLSETQYF TGTGCCAGCTCATCGGGACTATCGGAGACCCAGTACTTC
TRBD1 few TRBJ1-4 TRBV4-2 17 CASSQGGGGVANEKLFF TGTGCCAGCAGCCAAGGGGGAGGGGGCGTAGCTAATGAAAAACTGTTTTTT
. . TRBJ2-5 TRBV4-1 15 CASSQDWRVGETQYF TGCGCCAGCAGCCAAGATTGGAGGGTCGGGGAGACCCAGTACTTC
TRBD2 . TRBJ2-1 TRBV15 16 CATSRGLAGAYNEQFF TGTGCCACCAGCAGAGGCCTAGCGGGGGCCTACAATGAGCAGTTCTTC
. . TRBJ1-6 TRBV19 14 CASSKEDRNSPLHF TGTGCCAGTAGTAAAGAGGATCGAAATTCACCCCTCCACTTT
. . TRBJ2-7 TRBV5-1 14 CASSLSGRYYEQYF TGCGCCAGCAGCTTGAGCGGGCGATACTACGAGCAGTACTTC
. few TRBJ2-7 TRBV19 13 CASSPINNYEQYF TGTGCCAGTAGTCCGATTAACAACTACGAGCAGTACTTC
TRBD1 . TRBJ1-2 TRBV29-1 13 CSVEEGQGYGYTF TGCAGCGTTGAAGAGGGACAGGGCTATGGCTACACCTTC
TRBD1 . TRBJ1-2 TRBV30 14 CAWRGGTASYGYTF TGTGCCTGGAGAGGGGGGACAGCGTCCTATGGCTACACCTTC
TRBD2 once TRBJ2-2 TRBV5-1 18 CASSLRASGPSGTGELFF TGCGCCAGCAGCTTGAGGGCTAGCGGGCCCTCGGGCACCGGGGAGCTGTTTTTT
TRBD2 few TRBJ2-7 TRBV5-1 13 CASSLLAGYEQYF TGCGCCAGCAGCTTGCTAGCGGGGTACGAGCAGTACTTC
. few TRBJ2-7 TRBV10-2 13 CASNGGRTYEQYF TGCGCCAGCAATGGGGGGAGGACCTACGAGCAGTACTTC
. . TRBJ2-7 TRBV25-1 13 CASSEPGPYEQYF TGTGCCAGCAGTGAACCCGGACCCTACGAGCAGTACTTC
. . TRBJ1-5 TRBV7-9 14 CASSFDSFNQPQHF TGTGCCAGCAGCTTCGACAGTTTCAATCAGCCCCAGCATTTT
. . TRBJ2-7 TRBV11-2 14 CASSLTPSPYGQYF TGTGCCAGCAGCCTAACTCCGTCTCCCTACGGGCAGTACTTC